This entry concerns a single TCR beta chain. Trimming stripped 8 bases from V and 0 bases from J, with 17 bases between. CDR1 and CDR2 from the germline V gene are LNHDA and SQIVND (reference sequence). The CDR3 loop spans 16 amino acids. Participants were placed into cohorts based on the clinical history they reported. This entry comes from a study of blood T cell repertoires in COVID-19. Libraries were prepared by immunoSEQ multiplex PCR; TCRdb keeps only in-frame clonotypes and omits some of them. The data contain more than 300,000 clones, 90% of them singletons. This receptor was obtained from a woman in her thirties who had been exposed to COVID-19. The sequenced sample consisted of PBMCs or T cells enriched from blood (not recorded which). The J gene is TRBJ1-5, the V gene TRBV19, with D perhaps TRBD1 (6 bases). CDR3 sequence: CASGTGQFLSNQPQHF. The CDR3 nucleotides are TGTGCCAGTGGAACCGGACAGTTCCTTAGCAATCAGCCCCAGCATTTT. Supplemented by reference TRBV19 and TRBJ1-5, the full variable domain reads DGGITQSPKYLFRKEGQNVTLSCEQNLNHDAMYWYRQDPGQGLRLIYYSQIVNDFQKGDIAEGYSVSREKKESFPLTVTSAQKNPTAFYLCASGTGQFLSNQPQHFGDGTRLSIL.